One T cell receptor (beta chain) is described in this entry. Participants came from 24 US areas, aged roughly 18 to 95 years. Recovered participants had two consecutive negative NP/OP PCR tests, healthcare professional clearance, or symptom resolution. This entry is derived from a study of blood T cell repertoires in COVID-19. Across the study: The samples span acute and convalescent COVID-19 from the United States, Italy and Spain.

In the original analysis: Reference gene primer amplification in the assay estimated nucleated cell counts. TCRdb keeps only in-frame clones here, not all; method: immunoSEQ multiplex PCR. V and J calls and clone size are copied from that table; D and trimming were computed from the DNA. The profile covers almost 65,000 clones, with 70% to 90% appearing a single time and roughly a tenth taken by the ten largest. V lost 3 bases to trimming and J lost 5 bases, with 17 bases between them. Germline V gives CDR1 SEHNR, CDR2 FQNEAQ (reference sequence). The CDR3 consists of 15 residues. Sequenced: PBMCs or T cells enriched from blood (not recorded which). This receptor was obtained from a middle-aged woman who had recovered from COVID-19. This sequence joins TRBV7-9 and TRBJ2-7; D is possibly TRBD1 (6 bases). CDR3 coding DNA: TGTGCCAGCAGCTTGCTAGGGCAGGGGCGGGACGAGCAGTACTTC. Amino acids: CASSLLGQGRDEQYF.